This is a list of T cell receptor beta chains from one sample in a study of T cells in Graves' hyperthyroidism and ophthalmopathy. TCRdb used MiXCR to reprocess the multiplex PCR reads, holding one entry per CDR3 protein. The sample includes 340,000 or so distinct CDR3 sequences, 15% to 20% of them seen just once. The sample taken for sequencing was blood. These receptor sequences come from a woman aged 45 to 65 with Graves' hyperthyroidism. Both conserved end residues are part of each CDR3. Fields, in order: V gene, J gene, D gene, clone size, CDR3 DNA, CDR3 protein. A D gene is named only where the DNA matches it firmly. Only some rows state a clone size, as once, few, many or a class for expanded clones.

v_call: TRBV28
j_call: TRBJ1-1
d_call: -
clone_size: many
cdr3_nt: TGTGCCAGCAGTTTACACACTGAAGCTTTCTTT
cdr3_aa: CASSLHTEAFF

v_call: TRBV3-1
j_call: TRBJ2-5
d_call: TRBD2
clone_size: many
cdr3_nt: TGTGCCAGCAGCCCCAGTCCGACTAGCGGGGGGACCCAGTACTTC
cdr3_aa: CASSPSPTSGGTQYF

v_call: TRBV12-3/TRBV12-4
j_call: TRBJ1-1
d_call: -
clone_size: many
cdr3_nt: TGTGCCAGCAGTTTATGGGGGGGTTTGAACACTGAAGCTTTCTTT
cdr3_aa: CASSLWGGLNTEAFF

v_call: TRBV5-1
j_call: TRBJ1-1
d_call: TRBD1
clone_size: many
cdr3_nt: TGCGCCAGCAGCACCTCCGGGACAGGGTTAGAAGCTTTCTTT
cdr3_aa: CASSTSGTGLEAFF

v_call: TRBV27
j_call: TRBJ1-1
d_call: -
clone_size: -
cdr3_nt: TGTGCCAGCAGTTTATCGAGACAGATGAACGCTGAAGCTTTCTTT
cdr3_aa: CASSLSRQMNAEAFF

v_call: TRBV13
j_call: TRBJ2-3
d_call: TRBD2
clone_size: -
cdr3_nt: TGTGCCAGCAGCTTCCGCGGGGGAGCTACTAGCACAGATACGCAGTATTTT
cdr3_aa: CASSFRGGATSTDTQYF

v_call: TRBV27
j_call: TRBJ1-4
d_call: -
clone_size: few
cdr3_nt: TGTGCCAGCAGGTCGGGTTCAACTAATGAAAAACTGTTTTTT
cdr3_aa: CASRSGSTNEKLFF

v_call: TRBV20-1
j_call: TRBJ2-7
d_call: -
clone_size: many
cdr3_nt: TGCAGTGCTGACCGAAGGGACAAGGCATCGGTCGAGCAGTACTTC
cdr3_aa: CSADRRDKASVEQYF

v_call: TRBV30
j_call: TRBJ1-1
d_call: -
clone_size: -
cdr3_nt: TGTGCCTGGAGTGTAGTGGCGAGCACTGAAGCTTTCTTT
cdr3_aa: CAWSVVASTEAFF

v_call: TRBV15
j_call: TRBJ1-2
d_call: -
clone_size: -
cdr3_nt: TGTGCCACCAGCAGAGGCCCCCGGTTTGGCGGCTACACCTTC
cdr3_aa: CATSRGPRFGGYTF

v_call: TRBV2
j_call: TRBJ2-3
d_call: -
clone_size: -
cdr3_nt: TGTGCCCAAGCCACGCGGAGAACAGATACGCAGTATTTT
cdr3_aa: CAQATRRTDTQYF

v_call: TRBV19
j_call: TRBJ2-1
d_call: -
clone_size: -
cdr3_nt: TGTGCCAGTAGTTCGGACCGGGACTGGCTCAATGAGCAGTTCTTC
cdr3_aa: CASSSDRDWLNEQFF

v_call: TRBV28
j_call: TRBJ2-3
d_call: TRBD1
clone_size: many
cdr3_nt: TGTGCCAGCAGTTTATTTTTTGTTCAGGGGGCAGATACGCAGTATTTT
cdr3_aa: CASSLFFVQGADTQYF

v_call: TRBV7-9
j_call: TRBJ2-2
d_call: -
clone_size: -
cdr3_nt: TGTGCCAGCAGCCAGGGACAAACGACCGGGGAGCTGTTTTTT
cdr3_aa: CASSQGQTTGELFF

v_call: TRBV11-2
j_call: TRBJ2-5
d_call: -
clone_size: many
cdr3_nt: TGTGCCAGCAGCCCACAGGGTTCAGAGACCCAGTACTTC
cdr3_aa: CASSPQGSETQYF

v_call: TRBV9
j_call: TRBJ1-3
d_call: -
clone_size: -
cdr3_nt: TGTGCCAGCAGCGTGGGGGTTGGCCTCTCTGGAAACACCATATATTTT
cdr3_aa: CASSVGVGLSGNTIYF

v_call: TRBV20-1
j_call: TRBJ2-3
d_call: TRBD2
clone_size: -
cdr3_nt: TGCAGTGCTAGTATACCGGGACTAGCGGCCTTCTCGGCCAGCACAGATACGCAGTATTTT
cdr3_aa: CSASIPGLAAFSASTDTQYF

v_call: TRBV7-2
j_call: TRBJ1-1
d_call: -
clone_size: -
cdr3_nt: TGTGCCAGCAGCTGGGGGGAAGCCGTTGAAGCTTTCTTT
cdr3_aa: CASSWGEAVEAFF

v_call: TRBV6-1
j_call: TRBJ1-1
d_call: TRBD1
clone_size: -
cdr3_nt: TGTGCCAGCAGTTACCAATGGACAGGGCCGACTGAAGCTTTCTTT
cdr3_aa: CASSYQWTGPTEAFF

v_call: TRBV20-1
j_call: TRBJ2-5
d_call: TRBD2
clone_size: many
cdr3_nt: TGCAGTGCTAACCCTAGCGGGAGGGCCGTGGAGGAGACCCAGTACTTC
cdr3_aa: CSANPSGRAVEETQYF

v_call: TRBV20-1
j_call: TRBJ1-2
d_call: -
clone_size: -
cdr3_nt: TGCAGTGCTAGAGTTTTGGGAAGTCATGGCTACACCTTC
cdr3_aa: CSARVLGSHGYTF

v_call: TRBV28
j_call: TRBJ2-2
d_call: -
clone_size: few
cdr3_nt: TGTGCCAGCAGTTTATGGGAAACCGGGGAGCTGTTTTTT
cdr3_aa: CASSLWETGELFF

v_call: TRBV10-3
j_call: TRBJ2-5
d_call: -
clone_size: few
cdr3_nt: TGTGCCATCAGTGAGTCGTTAGGGGGTCAAGAGACCCAGTACTTC
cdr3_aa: CAISESLGGQETQYF

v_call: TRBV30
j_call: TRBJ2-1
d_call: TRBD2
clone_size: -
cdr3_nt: TGTGCCTGCTATCTAGCGGCAGGGACCTACAATGAGCAGTTCTTC
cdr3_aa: CACYLAAGTYNEQFF

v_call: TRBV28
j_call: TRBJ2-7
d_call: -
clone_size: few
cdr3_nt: TGTGCCAGCAGTTTTAGTGTGTACGAGCAGTACTTC
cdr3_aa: CASSFSVYEQYF

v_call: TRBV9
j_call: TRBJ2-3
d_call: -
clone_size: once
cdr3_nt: TGTGCCAGCAGCGTTGACAGTCAGACAGATACGCAGTATTTT
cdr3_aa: CASSVDSQTDTQYF

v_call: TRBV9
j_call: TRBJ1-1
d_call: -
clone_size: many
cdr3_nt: TGTGCCAGCAGCGTATTGGGGGAGGACACTGAAGCTTTCTTT
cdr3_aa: CASSVLGEDTEAFF

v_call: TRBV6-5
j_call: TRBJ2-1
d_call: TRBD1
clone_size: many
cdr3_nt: TGTGCCAGCAGTTACTCTTCTGGACAGGGGCTTTACAATGAGCAGTTCTTC
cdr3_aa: CASSYSSGQGLYNEQFF

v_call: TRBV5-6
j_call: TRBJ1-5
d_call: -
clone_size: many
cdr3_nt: TGTGCCAGCAGCTTATCTGGGGATCGGAATCAGCCCCAGCATTTT
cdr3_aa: CASSLSGDRNQPQHF

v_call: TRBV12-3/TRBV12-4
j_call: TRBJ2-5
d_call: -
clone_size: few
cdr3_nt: TGTGCCAGCAGCCATAGTCTGGGGCTACAAGAGACCCAGTACTTC
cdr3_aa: CASSHSLGLQETQYF

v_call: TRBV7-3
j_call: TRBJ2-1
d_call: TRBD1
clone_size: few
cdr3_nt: TGTGCCAGCAGCCAAAGACAGGGTGACTACAATGAGCAGTTCTTC
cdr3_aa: CASSQRQGDYNEQFF

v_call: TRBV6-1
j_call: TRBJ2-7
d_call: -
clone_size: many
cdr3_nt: TGTGCCAGCAGTGGAGGGTCTGGGAACGGAGGTCTCGAGCAGTACTTC
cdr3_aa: CASSGGSGNGGLEQYF

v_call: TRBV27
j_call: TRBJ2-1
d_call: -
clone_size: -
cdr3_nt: TGTGCCAGCAGTTTAGCCCCGGTCAGCCTGGAGCAGTTCTTC
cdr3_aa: CASSLAPVSLEQFF

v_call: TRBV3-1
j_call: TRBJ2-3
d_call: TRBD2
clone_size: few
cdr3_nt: TGTGCCAGCAGCCAATTTTTGTTGAGCGGGGGGACCTCTGACACAGATACGCAGTATTTT
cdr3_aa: CASSQFLLSGGTSDTDTQYF

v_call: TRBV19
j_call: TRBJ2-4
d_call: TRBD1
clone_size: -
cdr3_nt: TGTGCCAGTAGTATAGAGTGGGACAGGGTCGGCATTCAGTACTTC
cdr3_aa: CASSIEWDRVGIQYF

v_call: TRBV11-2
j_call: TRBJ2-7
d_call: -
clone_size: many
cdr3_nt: TGTGCCAGCAGCTTAGATTGGGCTAGCTCCTACGAGCAGTACTTC
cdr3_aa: CASSLDWASSYEQYF

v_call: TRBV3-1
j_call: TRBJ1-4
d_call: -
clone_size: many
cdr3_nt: TGTGCCAGCAGCCAAGACCCATCCAATAATGAAAAACTGTTTTTT
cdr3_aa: CASSQDPSNNEKLFF

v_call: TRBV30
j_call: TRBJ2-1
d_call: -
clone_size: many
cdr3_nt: TGTGCCTGGATGGTTGGAGAACAATACAATGAGCAGTTCTTC
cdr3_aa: CAWMVGEQYNEQFF

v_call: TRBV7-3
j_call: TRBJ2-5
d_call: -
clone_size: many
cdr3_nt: TGTGCCAGCAGCGGACTGGCGGGGGCGCGTGAGACCCAGTACTTC
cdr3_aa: CASSGLAGARETQYF

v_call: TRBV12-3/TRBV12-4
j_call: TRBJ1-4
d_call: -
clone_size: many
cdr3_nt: TGTGCCAGCAGTCCATCGGACAGCAATAATGAAAAACTGTTTTTT
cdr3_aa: CASSPSDSNNEKLFF

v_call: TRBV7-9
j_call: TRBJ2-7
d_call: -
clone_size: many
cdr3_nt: TGTGCCAGCAGCTTAGAGGGGAGACCTTACGAGCAGTACTTC
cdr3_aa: CASSLEGRPYEQYF

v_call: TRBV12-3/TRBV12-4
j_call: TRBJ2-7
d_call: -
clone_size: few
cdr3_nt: TGTGCCAGCAGTTTAGGGGGACCTATCTACGAGCAGTACTTC
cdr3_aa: CASSLGGPIYEQYF

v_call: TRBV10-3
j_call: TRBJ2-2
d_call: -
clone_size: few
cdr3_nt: TGTGCCATCAGTGAGGAGACCGGGGAGCTGTTTTTT
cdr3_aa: CAISEETGELFF